The next 26 T cell receptor beta chains were all read from a single sample in a study of PD-1 blockade in classical Hodgkin lymphoma. All patients experienced relapse after autologous stem cell transplantation, and brentuximab vedotin exposure was variable. TCRdb's table, derived via immunoSEQ multiplex PCR, lists solely in-frame clones and lacks some. The sample includes around 45,000 clones, roughly 90% seen only once; the top ten take 8% to 10%. The sample here was peripheral blood mononuclear cells (PBMCs), taken at baseline. The receptors stem from a human donor with classical Hodgkin lymphoma.

Comment on this clone: The limits of the CDR3 on the DNA are not certain, so only TCRdb's listed CDR3 is given. This sequence joins TRBV21-1 and TRBJ1-2; TRBD1 reflects the table's D call only, with no check against the DNA. TRBV21-1 is annotated as a pseudogene. The CDR3 contains 18 residues when both ends are counted. CDR3 protein: CASSRHKVVGQGANGYTF.

The chain links TRBV4-2 to TRBJ2-2; 7 bases match TRBD1. This CDR3 is built from 16 residues. V lost 0 bases and J lost 1; bases outside the gene matches: 2. CDR1 and CDR2 from the germline V gene are LGHNA and YNFKEQ. CDR3 coding DNA: TGTGCCAGCAGCCAAGATTGGGACAGGAACACCGGGGAGCTGTTTTTT. Amino acids: CASSQDWDRNTGELFF.

The V gene is TRBV5-1, the J gene TRBJ2-1; 14 bases fit TRBD2. The CDR3 sequence is 18 residues long. CDR1 SGHRS and CDR2 YFSETQ come from the germline V gene. The junction had 9 bases not matched to a gene; V was cut back by 1 base and J by 6 bases. Here the CDR3 reads CASSLSGIGTSGSNEQFF. CDR3 in DNA: TGCGCCAGCAGCTTGTCCGGCATAGGGACTAGCGGGAGCAATGAGCAGTTCTTC.

The chain joins TRBV11-2 to TRBJ2-5; D possibly corresponds to TRBD1 (5 bases). Germline CDR1 and CDR2: SGHAT and FQNNGV. The CDR3 sequence is 14 residues long. Trimming took 4 bases from V and 1 from J, leaving 10 bases between them. The DNA for the CDR3 is TGTGCCAGCAGCTCACACAGGACCCAAGAGACCCAGTACTTC. Translating it yields CASSSHRTQETQYF.

The V gene is TRBV29-1, the J gene TRBJ2-7; 10 positions match TRBD1. Germline loops: CDR1 SQVTM, CDR2 ANQGSEA. V shed 6 bases, J shed 5 bases, and the junction held 4 bases outside the gene matches. CDR3 size: 12 residues. The DNA for the CDR3 is TGCAGCGTCGGACAGGGGGGGCACGAGCAGTACTTC. Encoded protein: CSVGQGGHEQYF.

V usage is TRBV4-1 and J usage is TRBJ2-7, with 12 bases aligning to TRBD2. Per the germline V gene, CDR1 is MGHRA and CDR2 is YSYEKL. The trim removed 4 bases at V and 7 bases at J, leaving 14 bases unmatched. The CDR3 has 17 residues. The CDR3 protein is CASSLLPPLAGGREQYF. In DNA form, the CDR3 reads TGCGCCAGCAGCCTCCTCCCCCCTCTAGCGGGGGGGCGAGAGCAGTACTTC.

The V call is TRBV19, the J call TRBJ2-6; no reliable D call. The CDR3 consists of 16 residues. Germline CDR1 reads LNHDA; CDR2 reads SQIVND (reference sequence). V was pared by 5 bases and J by 4 bases, with 15 bases between. CDR3 in DNA: TGTGCCAGTAGTTCGTCGAAATTCGGGGGGGCCAACGTCCTGACTTTC. Amino acid sequence: CASSSSKFGGANVLTF.

The genes are TRBV6-5 and TRBJ1-2; D is possibly TRBD1 (5 bases). Trimming removed 2 bases at V and 5 bases at J, with 6 bases between. This CDR3 is 12 amino acids long. In germline, CDR1 is MNHEY, CDR2 SVGAGI. The CDR3 DNA reads TGTGCCAGCAGTTACGACAGATATGGCTACACCTTC. Translating it yields CASSYDRYGYTF.

V gene TRBV19 combines with J gene TRBJ2-1, with D tentatively TRBD1 (7 bases). CDR3 length: 17 residues. Trimming cost V 3 bases and J 0 bases, with 15 bases left between them. Germline V lookup: CDR1 LNHDA, CDR2 SQIVND (reference sequence). In DNA, the CDR3 is TGTGCCAGTAGTATCTGGAGGGGGCTCCCCTCCTACAATGAGCAGTTCTTC. Its translation is CASSIWRGLPSYNEQFF.

The rearrangement joins TRBV7-2 to TRBJ1-2; TRBD1 aligns across 7 bases. The germline CDR1 and CDR2 sequences are SGHTA and FQGNSA. The CDR3 consists of 18 residues. V gave up 5 bases and J gave up 0 bases; unmatched junction bases: 15. CDR3 amino acids: CASSRFRDSDRTNYGYTF. DNA of the CDR3: TGTGCCAGCAGCCGATTCCGGGACAGCGACCGGACTAACTATGGCTACACCTTC.

The rearrangement links TRBV6-1 to TRBJ1-5; 8 nucleotides line up with TRBD1. V trimming: 1 base; J trimming: 6 bases; junction bases outside the gene matches: 5. CDR1 is MNHNS and CDR2 is SASEGT in the germline V gene. The CDR3 has 15 residues. The CDR3 DNA reads TGTGCCAGCAGTGAAGGGTCAGGGGGCAGTCAGCCCCAGCATTTT. Residues: CASSEGSGGSQPQHF.

The J gene is TRBJ1-5, the V gene TRBV19, with D possibly matching TRBD1 (6 bases). Germline V gene sequence: CDR1 LNHDA, CDR2 SQIVND (reference sequence). The CDR3 is 16 amino acids. The germline V and J ends were trimmed by 3 bases and 6 bases, with 18 bases remaining between them. The CDR3: CASSMGGRTVPQPQHF. CDR3 in DNA: TGTGCCAGTAGTATGGGGGGTCGGACAGTTCCTCAGCCCCAGCATTTT.

The V call is TRBV27, the J call TRBJ2-7; D is undetermined. CDR1 and CDR2 from the germline V gene are MNHEY and SMNVEV (reference sequence). The CDR3 consists of 10 residues. V lost 8 bases and J lost 5, with 7 bases in between. In DNA, the CDR3 is TGTGCCAGCGGCGTACACGAGCAGTACTTC. Translation gives CASGVHEQYF.

J is TRBJ1-5 and V is TRBV7-2; D is perhaps TRBD1 (5 bases). Trimming left V 5 bases short and J 1 base short, with 15 bases between. The CDR3 runs to 16 residues. CDR1 SGHTA and CDR2 FQGNSA come from the germline V gene. The CDR3 sequence is CASSPSGGASNQPQHF. The CDR3 DNA reads as TGTGCCAGCAGCCCTAGCGGGGGAGCGAGCAATCAGCCCCAGCATTTT.

The chain has TRBV5-6 and TRBJ2-7; 9 bases agree with TRBD1. The CDR3 is made up of 15 amino acids. V lost 0 bases and J lost 6; bases outside the gene matches: 7. Germline V gene sequence: CDR1 SGHDT, CDR2 YYEEEE. The CDR3 is CASSLDGTGWSEQYF. The CDR3 DNA reads TGTGCCAGCAGCTTGGACGGGACAGGGTGGTCCGAGCAGTACTTC.

The V gene is TRBV6-5, the J gene TRBJ1-1; D uncertain. The CDR3 contains 14 residues. The V and J ends lost 7 bases and 0 bases respectively, with 12 bases between them. Per germline, CDR1 MNHEY and CDR2 SVGAGI. This CDR3 is CASISLGVNTEAFF. Here the CDR3 DNA reads TGTGCCAGCATATCACTTGGGGTGAACACTGAAGCTTTCTTT.

The chain has TRBV4-1 and TRBJ2-2; a weak D match, TRBD2 (6 bases). V gave up 0 bases and J gave up 1 base, with 12 bases separating them. The germline V gene has CDR1 MGHRA and CDR2 YSYEKL. This CDR3 is 17 amino acids long. The CDR3 DNA sequence: TGCGCCAGCAGCCAAGATCAGCTAGCGCGGAACACCGGGGAGCTGTTTTTT. It is translated as CASSQDQLARNTGELFF.

This sequence joins TRBV18 and TRBJ2-3; the D call may be TRBD1 or TRBD2 (6 bases each). Trimming stripped 3 bases from V and 3 bases from J, with 13 bases between. CDR1 and CDR2 (germline): KGHSH, LQKENI. This CDR3 comprises 15 residues. DNA for the CDR3: TGTGCCAGCTCACCCAGGGGTGGAGGGACAGATACGCAGTATTTT. Translation: CASSPRGGGTDTQYF.

The chain recombines TRBV25-1 with TRBJ1-4; TRBD1 aligns across 10 bases. With V trimmed by 1 base and J by 7 bases, 6 bases remained unmatched. The CDR3 has 16 residues. Germline assignment: CDR1 MGHDK and CDR2 SYGVNS. As DNA, the CDR3 is TGTGCCAGCAGTGAATCAGTCGGGACAGGGGTTGAAAAACTGTTTTTT. It specifies CASSESVGTGVEKLFF.

This clone has a single count. This sequence joins TRBV5-6 and TRBJ1-6; 7 nucleotides match TRBD1. V shed 4 bases, J shed 5 bases, and the junction held 6 bases outside the gene matches. Per germline, CDR1 SGHDT and CDR2 YYEEEE. The CDR3 totals 15 residues. This CDR3 is CASSTTGEDNSPLHF. As DNA, the CDR3 is TGTGCCAGCAGCACCACAGGGGAGGATAATTCACCCCTCCACTTT.

The chain has TRBV11-2 and TRBJ1-5, with TRBD1 as a possible D gene (5 bases). V was trimmed by 1 base and J by 3 bases, leaving 13 bases between them. The CDR3 runs 16 residues. The V gene's germline CDR1 is SGHAT and CDR2 FQNNGV. The CDR3 DNA sequence: TGTGCCAGCAGCTTAGGGACACCCCTCAACAATCAGCCCCAGCATTTT. Amino acid sequence: CASSLGTPLNNQPQHF.

The chain uses TRBV10-3 and TRBJ1-2; no clear D. Trimming stripped 4 bases from V and 9 bases from J, with 9 bases between. The CDR3 contains 11 residues. The germline CDR1 and CDR2 sequences are ENHRY and SYGVKD. The CDR3 nucleotides read TGTGCCATCAGTGTGGGTTCGAGCTACACCTTC. Its translation is CAISVGSSYTF.

The chain has TRBV27 and TRBJ1-2, with 7 bases fitting TRBD1. J was trimmed by 2 bases and V by 3 bases; bases with no gene match: 3. The CDR3 is 14 residues long. From germline, CDR1 is MNHEY and CDR2 SMNVEV (reference sequence). The CDR3, as DNA: TGTGCCAGCAGTTTTAGGACAGGCAACTATGGCTACACCTTC. This encodes CASSFRTGNYGYTF.

The genes are TRBV2 and TRBJ2-2, with a tentative D call TRBD2 (6 bases). The CDR3 covers 14 residues. Looked up from germline, CDR1 is SNHLY and CDR2 is FYNNEI. Trimming cost V 4 bases and J 5 bases, with 11 bases left between them. The CDR3 DNA sequence: TGTGCCAGCAGTGTTCGGGAGTGGACCGGGGAGCTGTTTTTT. Translated: CASSVREWTGELFF.

This chain uses TRBV15 with TRBJ2-5; TRBD2 matches 10 bases. The CDR3 runs 20 residues. Germline V gene sequence: CDR1 LNHNV, CDR2 YYDKDF (reference sequence). V trimming: 2 bases; J trimming: 4 bases; junction bases outside the gene matches: 19. The DNA of the CDR3 is TGTGCCACCAGCAGAAGTGGGCCGGGGGCTAGCGGGAGTGGGGCAGAGACCCAGTACTTC. It encodes CATSRSGPGASGSGAETQYF. The full variable domain, its missing parts supplied by reference TRBV15 and TRBJ2-5, is DAMVIQNPRYQVTQFGKPVTLSCSQTLNHNVMYWYQQKSSQAPKLLFHYYDKDFNNEADTPDNFQSRRPNTSFCFLDIRSPGLGDTAMYLCATSRSGPGASGSGAETQYFGPGTRLLVL.

The gene calls are TRBV6-1 and TRBJ2-2, with D uncertain. V lost 1 base, J lost 7 bases, and 7 bases lay in between. Germline CDR1 is MNHNS and CDR2 is SASEGT. The CDR3 covers 13 residues. The CDR3 DNA follows: TGTGCCAGCAGTGAAGGGACGGGCGGGGAGCTGTTTTTT. Protein: CASSEGTGGELFF.